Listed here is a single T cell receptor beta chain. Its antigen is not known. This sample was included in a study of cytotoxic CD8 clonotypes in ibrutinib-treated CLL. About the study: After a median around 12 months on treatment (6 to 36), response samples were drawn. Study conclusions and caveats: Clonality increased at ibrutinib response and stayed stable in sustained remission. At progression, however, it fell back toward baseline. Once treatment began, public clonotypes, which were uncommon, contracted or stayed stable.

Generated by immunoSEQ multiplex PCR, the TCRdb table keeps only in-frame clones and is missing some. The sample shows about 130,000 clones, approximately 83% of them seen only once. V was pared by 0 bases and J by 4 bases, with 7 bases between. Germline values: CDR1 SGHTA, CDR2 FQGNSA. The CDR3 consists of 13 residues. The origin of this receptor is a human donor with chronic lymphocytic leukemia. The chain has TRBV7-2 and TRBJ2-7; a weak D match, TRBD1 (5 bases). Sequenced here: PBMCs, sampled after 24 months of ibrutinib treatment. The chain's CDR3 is CASSLAQGYEQYF. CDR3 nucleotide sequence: TGTGCCAGCAGCTTAGCTCAGGGTTACGAGCAGTACTTC.